This T cell receptor beta chain came from a study of graft-versus-host responses after intestinal transplantation. Of note for this clone: Antigen: not known.

Assay: immunoSEQ multiplex PCR; the TCRdb copy retains only in-frame clones and omits some. This sample carries 80,000 to 95,000 clones, about 89% of them seen once, and the ten largest clones take around 5.8%. Per the germline V gene, CDR1 is SNHLY and CDR2 is FYNNEI. The CDR3 is made up of 14 amino acids. The germline V and J ends were trimmed by 7 bases and 1 base, with 13 bases remaining between them. This receptor was obtained from a human donor who received an intestinal transplant. The chain employs TRBV2 and TRBJ1-1, with D unclear. The material was unstimulated CD8+ T cells sorted from spleen or lymph node cells, obtained before intestinal transplant. The CDR3 DNA follows: TGTGCCAGCACCCTCGAGGTTACGAACACTGAAGCTTTCTTT. As protein: CASTLEVTNTEAFF.